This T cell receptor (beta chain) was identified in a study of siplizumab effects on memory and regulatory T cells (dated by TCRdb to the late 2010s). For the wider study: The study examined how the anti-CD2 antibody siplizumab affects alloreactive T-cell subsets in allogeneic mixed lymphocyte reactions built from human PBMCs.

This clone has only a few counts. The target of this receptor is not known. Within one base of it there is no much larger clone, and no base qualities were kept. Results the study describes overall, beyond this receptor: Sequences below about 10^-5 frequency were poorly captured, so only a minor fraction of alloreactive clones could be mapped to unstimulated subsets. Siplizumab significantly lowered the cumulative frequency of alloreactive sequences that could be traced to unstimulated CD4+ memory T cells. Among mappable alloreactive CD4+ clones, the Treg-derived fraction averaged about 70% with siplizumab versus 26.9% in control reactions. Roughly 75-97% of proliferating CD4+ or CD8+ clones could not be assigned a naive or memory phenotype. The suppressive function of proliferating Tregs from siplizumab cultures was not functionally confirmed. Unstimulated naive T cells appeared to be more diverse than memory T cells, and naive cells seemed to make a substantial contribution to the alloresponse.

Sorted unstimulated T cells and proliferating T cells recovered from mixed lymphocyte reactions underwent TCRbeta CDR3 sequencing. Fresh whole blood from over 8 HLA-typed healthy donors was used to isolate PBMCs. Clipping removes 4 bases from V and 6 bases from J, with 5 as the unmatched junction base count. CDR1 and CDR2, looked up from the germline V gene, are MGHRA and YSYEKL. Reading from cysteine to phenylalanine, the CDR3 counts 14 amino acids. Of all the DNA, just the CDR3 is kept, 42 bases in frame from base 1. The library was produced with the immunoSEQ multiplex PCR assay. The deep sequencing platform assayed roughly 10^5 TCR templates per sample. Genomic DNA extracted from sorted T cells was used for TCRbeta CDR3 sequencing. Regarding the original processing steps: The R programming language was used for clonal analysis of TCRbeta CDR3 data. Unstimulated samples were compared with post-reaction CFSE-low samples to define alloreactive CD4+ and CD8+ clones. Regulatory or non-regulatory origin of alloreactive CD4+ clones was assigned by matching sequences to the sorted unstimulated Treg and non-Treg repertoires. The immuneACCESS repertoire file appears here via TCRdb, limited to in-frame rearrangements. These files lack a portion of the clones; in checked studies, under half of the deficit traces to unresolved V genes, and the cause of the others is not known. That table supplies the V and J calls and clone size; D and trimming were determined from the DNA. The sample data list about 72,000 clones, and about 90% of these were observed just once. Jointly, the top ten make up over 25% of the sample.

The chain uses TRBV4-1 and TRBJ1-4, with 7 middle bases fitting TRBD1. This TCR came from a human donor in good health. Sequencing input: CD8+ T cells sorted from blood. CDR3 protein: CASSPRQGDEKLFF. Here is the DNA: TGCGCCAGCAGCCCTCGTCAGGGGGATGAAAAACTGTTTTTT.